This entry features one T cell receptor (beta chain) sequence. V was pared by 1 base and J by 6 bases, with 3 bases of the junction left unmatched. CDR3 length equals 15 residues. CDR1 and CDR2 (germline): SGHDT, YYEEEE. It was with 60 Vbeta and 13 Jbeta primers that the PCR ran. Produced via immunoSEQ multiplex PCR; TCRdb's table is partial and in-frame only. The data hold approximately 130,000 clones, with around 78% observed a single time. This entry is derived from a study of cytomegalovirus exposure and HLA in healthy donors. Study-level background: The Caucasian-associated ancestry cluster contained 75% to 85% of the approximately 390 genotyped donors.

The clonotype originates from a woman between 35 and 50 years old in good health and CMV-seronegative. The V and J genes are TRBV5-6 and TRBJ1-5; 11 bases are a match to TRBD1. The sequenced sample was PBMCs. The CDR3 here is CASSLTGTGGQPQHF. The CDR3, as DNA: TGTGCCAGCAGCTTGACTGGGACAGGGGGTCAGCCCCAGCATTTT.